The clone carrying this T cell receptor beta chain was seen only a few times. No antigen is known for it. The PCR was carried out with 60 Vbeta primers and 13 Jbeta primers. Produced via immunoSEQ multiplex PCR; TCRdb's table is partial and in-frame only. The data hold approximately 100,000 clones, with about four fifths observed a single time. CDR1 SGHAT and CDR2 FQDESV come from the germline V gene (reference sequence). The length of the CDR3 is 14 residues. V was clipped by 5 bases and J by 4 bases, with 12 bases between them. The data stem from a study of cytomegalovirus exposure and HLA in healthy donors. Regarding the study as a whole: Versus the approximately 700-donor mean, an Asian-associated ancestry cluster reportedly showed fewer N-insertions in a later analysis.

All the people who gave samples were healthy bone marrow donors. Nominal health characterized the donors when sampled, though unrecorded immune exposures were likely. This TCR was sampled from a man in his late teens or twenties in good health and CMV-seropositive. The V and J genes are TRBV11-1 and TRBJ2-1; D might be TRBD2 (5 bases). The sequenced sample consisted of PBMCs. Written as DNA, the CDR3 is TGTGCCAGCAGCCCAACGACGGGATACAATGAGCAGTTCTTC. Amino acid sequence: CASSPTTGYNEQFF.